A single sample is the source of the 9 T cell receptor beta chains below, sequenced in a study of blood T cell repertoires in COVID-19. TCRdb keeps only in-frame clones here, not all; method: immunoSEQ multiplex PCR. The sample yields roughly 150,000 clones, around 89% seen once. What was sequenced was peripheral blood. These receptors came from a middle-aged woman with acute or convalescent COVID-19.

The chain combines TRBV2 with TRBJ1-4, with 9 bases identical to TRBD1. The CDR3 is made up of 13 amino acids. V was clipped by 8 bases and J by 8 bases; unmatched bases: 6. Germline CDR1 SNHLY, CDR2 FYNNEI. The CDR3 DNA is TGTGCCAGCTCGGGACAGGGTAGAGAAAAACTGTTTTTT. Its protein is CASSGQGREKLFF.

This clone was counted a single time. The chain couples TRBV4-2 to TRBJ1-4; D call uncertain. V was clipped by 4 bases and J by 7 bases, with 13 bases between them. Per germline, CDR1 LGHNA and CDR2 YNFKEQ. The CDR3 sequence is 14 residues long. In DNA form, the CDR3 reads TGTGCCAGCAGCCCAACGGGTTCGTTTGAAAAACTGTTTTTT. Protein sequence: CASSPTGSFEKLFF.

The chain is built from TRBV7-9 and TRBJ1-4, with TRBD1 matching 11 bases. J lost 7 bases, V lost 3 bases, and 1 base had no gene match. Germline values: CDR1 SEHNR, CDR2 FQNEAQ (reference sequence). The CDR3 totals 14 residues. The CDR3 DNA sequence: TGTGCCAGCAGCTTGGACAGGGGGCGTGAAAAACTGTTTTTT. As protein: CASSLDRGREKLFF.

The sample holds a few counts of this clone. V usage is TRBV30 and J usage is TRBJ2-7, with D possibly TRBD1 on 5 matching bases. Deletions cut 3 bases from V and 4 bases from J, with 13 bases between. The CDR3 runs 13 residues. CDR1 and CDR2 from the germline V gene are GTSNPN and SVGIG (reference sequence). The CDR3 here is CAWSDGGQYEQYF. The CDR3 bases are TGTGCCTGGAGCGACGGCGGACAATACGAGCAGTACTTC.

This chain links TRBV19 with TRBJ1-2; the match to TRBD1 covers 8 bases. The CDR3 has 14 amino acids. V lost 6 bases and J lost 0; bases outside the gene matches: 3. CDR1 LNHDA and CDR2 SQIVND come from the germline V gene (reference sequence). The CDR3 sequence is CASRRTGSNYGYTF. The CDR3, as DNA: TGTGCCAGTAGAAGGACAGGGTCTAACTATGGCTACACCTTC.

The chain uses TRBV4-1 and TRBJ1-2, with 9 nucleotides matching TRBD1. The CDR3 contains 13 residues. V was pared by 6 bases and J by 5 bases, with 4 bases of the junction left unmatched. Germline CDR1 MGHRA, CDR2 YSYEKL. CDR3 in DNA: TGCGCCAGCAGAACGACAGGGGGGTATGGCTACACCTTC. This codes for CASRTTGGYGYTF.

J is TRBJ1-1 and V is TRBV27; tentative D call: TRBD1 (5 bases). Germline V CDR1 and CDR2: MNHEY, SMNVEV (reference sequence). V was shortened by 0 bases and J by 5 bases, with 13 bases between the two germline ends. The CDR3 sequence is 15 residues long. The CDR3 spells CASSLSVGVGTEAFF. Written as DNA, the CDR3 is TGTGCCAGCAGTTTATCGGTAGGGGTTGGGACTGAAGCTTTCTTT.

This clone has just a few counts. Here the CDR3 reads CASSFGLAGVVADTQYF. CDR3 coding DNA: TGTGCCAGCAGCTTCGGACTAGCGGGAGTAGTTGCAGATACGCAGTATTTT. The chain employs TRBV7-6 and TRBJ2-3, with TRBD2 matching over 13 bases. V shed 3 bases, J shed 4 bases, and the junction held 7 bases outside the gene matches. Germline CDR1 SGHVS, CDR2 FNYEAQ. The CDR3 length is 17 residues.

The CDR3 sequence: CASSSRGGDQPQHF. The CDR3 nucleotides are TGTGCCAGCAGCTCCAGAGGAGGGGATCAGCCCCAGCATTTT. This chain connects TRBV7-2 to TRBJ1-5, with D possibly TRBD1 on 5 matching bases. V dropped 4 bases and J dropped 5 bases, with 12 bases sitting between them. Per the germline V gene, CDR1 is SGHTA and CDR2 is FQGNSA. The CDR3 runs to 14 residues.